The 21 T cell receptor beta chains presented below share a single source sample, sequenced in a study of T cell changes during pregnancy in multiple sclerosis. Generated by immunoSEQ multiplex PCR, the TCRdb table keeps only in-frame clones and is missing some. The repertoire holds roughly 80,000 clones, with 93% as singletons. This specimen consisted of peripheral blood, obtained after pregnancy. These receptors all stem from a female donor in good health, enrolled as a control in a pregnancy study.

CDR3 sequence reads: CASSLAGAANQPQHF. CDR3 nucleotide sequence: TGCGCCAGCAGCTTGGCAGGGGCGGCCAATCAGCCCCAGCATTTT. The chain is built from TRBV5-1 and TRBJ1-5, with D perhaps TRBD1 (6 bases). Germline CDR1 is SGHRS and CDR2 is YFSETQ. Trimming removed 0 bases at V and 3 bases at J, with 10 bases between. This CDR3 is built from 15 residues.

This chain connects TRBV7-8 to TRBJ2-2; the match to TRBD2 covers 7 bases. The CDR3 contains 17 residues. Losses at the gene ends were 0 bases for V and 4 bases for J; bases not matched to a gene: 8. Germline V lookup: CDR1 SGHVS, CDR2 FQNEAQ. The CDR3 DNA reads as TGTGCCAGCAGCTTAGCGCTCCTAGCGGAAATCACCGGGGAGCTGTTTTTT. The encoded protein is CASSLALLAEITGELFF.

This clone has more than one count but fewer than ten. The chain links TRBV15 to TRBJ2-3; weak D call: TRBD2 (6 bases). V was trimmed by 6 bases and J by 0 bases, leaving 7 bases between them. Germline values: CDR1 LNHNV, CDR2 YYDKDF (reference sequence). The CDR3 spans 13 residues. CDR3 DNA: TGTGCCACCAGGGGGACTAGCACAGATACGCAGTATTTT. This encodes CATRGTSTDTQYF.

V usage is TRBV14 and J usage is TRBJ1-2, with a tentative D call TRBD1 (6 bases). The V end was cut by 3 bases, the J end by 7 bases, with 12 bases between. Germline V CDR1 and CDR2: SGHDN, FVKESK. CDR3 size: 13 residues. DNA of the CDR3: TGTGCCAGCAGCCACAGGGGTTCTAGTGGCTACACCTTC. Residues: CASSHRGSSGYTF.

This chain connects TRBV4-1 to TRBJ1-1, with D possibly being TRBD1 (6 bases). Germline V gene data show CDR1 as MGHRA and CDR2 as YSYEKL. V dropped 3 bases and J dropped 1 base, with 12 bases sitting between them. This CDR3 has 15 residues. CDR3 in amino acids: CASSQAGGANTEAFF. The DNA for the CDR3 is TGCGCCAGCAGCCAGGCCGGGGGGGCGAACACTGAAGCTTTCTTT.

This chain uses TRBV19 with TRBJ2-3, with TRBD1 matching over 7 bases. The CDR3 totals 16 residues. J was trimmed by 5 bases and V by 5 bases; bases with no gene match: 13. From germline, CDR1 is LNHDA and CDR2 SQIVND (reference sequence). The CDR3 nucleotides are TGTGCCAGTAGTCCGAACAGGGGACCTTCCCTAGATACGCAGTATTTT. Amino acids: CASSPNRGPSLDTQYF. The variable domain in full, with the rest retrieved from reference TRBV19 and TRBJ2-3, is DGGITQSPKYLFRKEGQNVTLSCEQNLNHDAMYWYRQDPGQGLRLIYYSQIVNDFQKGDIAEGYSVSREKKESFPLTVTSAQKNPTAFYLCASSPNRGPSLDTQYFGPGTRLTVL.

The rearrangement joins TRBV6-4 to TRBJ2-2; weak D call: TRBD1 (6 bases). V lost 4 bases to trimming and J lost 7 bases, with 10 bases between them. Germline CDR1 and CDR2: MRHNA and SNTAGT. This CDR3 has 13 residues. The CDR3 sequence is CASSAGDSGELFF. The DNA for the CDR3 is TGTGCCAGCAGTGCAGGGGATAGCGGGGAGCTGTTTTTT.

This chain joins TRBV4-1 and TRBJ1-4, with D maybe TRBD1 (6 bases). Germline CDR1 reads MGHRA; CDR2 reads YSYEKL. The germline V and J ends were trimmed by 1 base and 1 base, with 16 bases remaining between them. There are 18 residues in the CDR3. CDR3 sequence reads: CASSQGTALRVTNEKLFF. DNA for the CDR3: TGCGCCAGCAGCCAAGGGACAGCCCTACGGGTAACTAATGAAAAACTGTTTTTT.

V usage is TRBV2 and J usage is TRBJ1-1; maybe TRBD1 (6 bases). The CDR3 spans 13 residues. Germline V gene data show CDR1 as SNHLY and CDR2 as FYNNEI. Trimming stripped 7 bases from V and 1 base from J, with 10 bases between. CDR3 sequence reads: CASMYRANTEAFF. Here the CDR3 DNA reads TGTGCCAGCATGTACAGGGCGAACACTGAAGCTTTCTTT.

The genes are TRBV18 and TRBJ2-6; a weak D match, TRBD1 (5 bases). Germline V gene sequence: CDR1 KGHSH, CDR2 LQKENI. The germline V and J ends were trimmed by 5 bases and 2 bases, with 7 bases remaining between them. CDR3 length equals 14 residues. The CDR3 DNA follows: TGTGCCAGCTCAACAGGCGCTGGGGCCAACGTCCTGACTTTC. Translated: CASSTGAGANVLTF.

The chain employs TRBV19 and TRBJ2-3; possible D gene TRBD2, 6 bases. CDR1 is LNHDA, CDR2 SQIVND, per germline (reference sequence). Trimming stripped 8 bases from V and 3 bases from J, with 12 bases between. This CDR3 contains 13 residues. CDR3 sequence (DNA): TGTGCCAGTCGTTTAGCGGTAACAGATACGCAGTATTTT. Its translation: CASRLAVTDTQYF. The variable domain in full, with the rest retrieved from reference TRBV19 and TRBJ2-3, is DGGITQSPKYLFRKEGQNVTLSCEQNLNHDAMYWYRQDPGQGLRLIYYSQIVNDFQKGDIAEGYSVSREKKESFPLTVTSAQKNPTAFYLCASRLAVTDTQYFGPGTRLTVL.

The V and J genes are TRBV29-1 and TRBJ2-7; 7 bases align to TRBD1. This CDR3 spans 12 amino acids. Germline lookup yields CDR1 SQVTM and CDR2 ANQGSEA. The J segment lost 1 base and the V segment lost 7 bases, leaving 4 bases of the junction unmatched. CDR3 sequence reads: CSAATGSYEQYF. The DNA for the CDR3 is TGCAGCGCCGCGACAGGGTCCTACGAGCAGTACTTC.

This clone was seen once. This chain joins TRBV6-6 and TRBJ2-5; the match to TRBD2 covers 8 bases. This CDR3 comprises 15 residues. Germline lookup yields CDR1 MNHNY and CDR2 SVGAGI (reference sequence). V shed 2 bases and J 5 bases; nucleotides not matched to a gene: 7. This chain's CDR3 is CASSYRGLVDETQYF. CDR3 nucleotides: TGTGCCAGCAGTTACCGGGGACTAGTAGATGAGACCCAGTACTTC.

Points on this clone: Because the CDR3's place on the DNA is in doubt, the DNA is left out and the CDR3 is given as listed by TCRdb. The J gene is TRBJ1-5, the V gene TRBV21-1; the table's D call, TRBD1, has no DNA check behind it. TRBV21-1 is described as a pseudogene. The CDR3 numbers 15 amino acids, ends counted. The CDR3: CASSKFGRGNQPQHF.

The CDR3 spells CASGLRRTGELFF. The CDR3 bases are TGCGCCAGCGGGCTTCGGCGCACCGGGGAGCTGTTTTTT. V and J are TRBV4-1 and TRBJ2-2; D is ambiguous. CDR3 length: 13 residues. CDR1 is MGHRA and CDR2 is YSYEKL in the germline V gene. The V gene lost 8 bases and the J gene lost 4 bases, with 11 bases spanning the gap.

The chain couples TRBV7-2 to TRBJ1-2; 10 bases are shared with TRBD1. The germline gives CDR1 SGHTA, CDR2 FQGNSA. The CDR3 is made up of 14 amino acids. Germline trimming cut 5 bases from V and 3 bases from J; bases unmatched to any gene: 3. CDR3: CASSLDRGHYGYTF. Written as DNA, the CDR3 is TGTGCCAGCAGCCTCGACAGGGGGCACTATGGCTACACCTTC. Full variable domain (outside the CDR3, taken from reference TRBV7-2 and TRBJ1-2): GAGVSQSPSNKVTEKGKDVELRCDPISGHTALYWYRQSLGQGLEFLIYFQGNSAPDKSGLPSDRFSAERTGGSVSTLTIQRTQQEDSAVYLCASSLDRGHYGYTFGSGTRLTVV.

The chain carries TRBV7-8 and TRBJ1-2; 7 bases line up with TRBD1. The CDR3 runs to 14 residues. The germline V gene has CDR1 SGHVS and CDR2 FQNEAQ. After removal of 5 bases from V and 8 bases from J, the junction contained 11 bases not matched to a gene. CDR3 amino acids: CASSNHSQGTGYTF. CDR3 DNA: TGTGCCAGCAGCAACCACTCACAGGGGACGGGCTACACCTTC.

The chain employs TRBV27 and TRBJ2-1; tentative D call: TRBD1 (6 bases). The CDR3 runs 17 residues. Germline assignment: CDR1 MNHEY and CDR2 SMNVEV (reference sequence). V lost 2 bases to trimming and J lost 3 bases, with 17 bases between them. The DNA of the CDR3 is TGTGCCAGCAGTTTAGGAGCCGGGACACTACTCTACAATGAGCAGTTCTTC. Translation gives CASSLGAGTLLYNEQFF.

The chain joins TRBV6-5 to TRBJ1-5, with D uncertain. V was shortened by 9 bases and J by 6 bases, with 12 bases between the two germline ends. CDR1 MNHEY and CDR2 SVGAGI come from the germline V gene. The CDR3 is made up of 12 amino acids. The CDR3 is CASGSYSQPQHF. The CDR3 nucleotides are TGTGCCAGTGGGTCCTACAGTCAGCCCCAGCATTTT.

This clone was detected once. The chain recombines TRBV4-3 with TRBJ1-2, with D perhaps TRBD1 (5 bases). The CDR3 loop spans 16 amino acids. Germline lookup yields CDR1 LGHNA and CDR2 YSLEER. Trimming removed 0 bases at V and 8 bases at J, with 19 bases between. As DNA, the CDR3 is TGCGCCAGCAGCCAAGATTATGCGGCGTCGGGGGGAGGCTACACCTTC. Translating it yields CASSQDYAASGGGYTF.

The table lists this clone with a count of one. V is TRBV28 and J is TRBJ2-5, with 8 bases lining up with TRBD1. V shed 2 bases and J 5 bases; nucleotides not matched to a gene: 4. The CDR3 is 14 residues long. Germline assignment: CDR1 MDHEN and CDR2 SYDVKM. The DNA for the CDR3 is TGTGCCAGCAGTTTACCGTACAGGGGGGAGACCCAGTACTTC. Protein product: CASSLPYRGETQYF.